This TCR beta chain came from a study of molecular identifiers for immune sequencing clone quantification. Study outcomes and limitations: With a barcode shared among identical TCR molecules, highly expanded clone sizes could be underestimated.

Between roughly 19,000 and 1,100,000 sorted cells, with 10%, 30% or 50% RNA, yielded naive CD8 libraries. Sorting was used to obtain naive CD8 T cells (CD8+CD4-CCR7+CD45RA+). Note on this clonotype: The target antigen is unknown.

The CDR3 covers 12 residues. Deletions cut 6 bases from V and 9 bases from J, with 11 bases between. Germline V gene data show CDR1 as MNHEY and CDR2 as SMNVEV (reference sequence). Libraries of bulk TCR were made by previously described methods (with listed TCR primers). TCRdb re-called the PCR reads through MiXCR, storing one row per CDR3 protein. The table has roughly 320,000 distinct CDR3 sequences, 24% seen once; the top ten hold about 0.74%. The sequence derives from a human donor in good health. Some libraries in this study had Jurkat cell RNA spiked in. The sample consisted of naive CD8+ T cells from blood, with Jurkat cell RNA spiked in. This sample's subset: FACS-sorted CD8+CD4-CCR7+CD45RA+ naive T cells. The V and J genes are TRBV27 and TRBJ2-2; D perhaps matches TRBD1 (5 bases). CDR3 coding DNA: TGTGCCAGCAGGTCAGGGTTTAGGGAGCTGTTTTTT. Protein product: CASRSGFRELFF.